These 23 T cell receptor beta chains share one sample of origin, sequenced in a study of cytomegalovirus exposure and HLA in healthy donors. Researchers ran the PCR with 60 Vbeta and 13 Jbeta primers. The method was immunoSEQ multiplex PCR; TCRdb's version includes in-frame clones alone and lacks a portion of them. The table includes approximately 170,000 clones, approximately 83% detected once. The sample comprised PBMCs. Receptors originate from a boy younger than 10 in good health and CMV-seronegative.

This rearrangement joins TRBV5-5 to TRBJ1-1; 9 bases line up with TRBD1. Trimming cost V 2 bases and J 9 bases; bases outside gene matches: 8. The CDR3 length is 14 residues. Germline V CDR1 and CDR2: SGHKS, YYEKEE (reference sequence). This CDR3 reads CASSFVNRGLKAFF. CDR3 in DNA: TGTGCCAGCAGCTTCGTGAACAGGGGGCTAAAAGCTTTCTTT.

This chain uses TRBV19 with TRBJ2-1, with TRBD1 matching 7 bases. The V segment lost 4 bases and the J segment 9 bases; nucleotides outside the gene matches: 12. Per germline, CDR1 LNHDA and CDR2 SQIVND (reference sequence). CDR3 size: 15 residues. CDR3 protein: CASSTSQGVLGEQFF. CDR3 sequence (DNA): TGTGCCAGTAGTACCAGTCAGGGGGTACTGGGTGAGCAGTTCTTC. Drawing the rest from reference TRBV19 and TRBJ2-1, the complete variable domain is DGGITQSPKYLFRKEGQNVTLSCEQNLNHDAMYWYRQDPGQGLRLIYYSQIVNDFQKGDIAEGYSVSREKKESFPLTVTSAQKNPTAFYLCASSTSQGVLGEQFFGPGTRLTVL.

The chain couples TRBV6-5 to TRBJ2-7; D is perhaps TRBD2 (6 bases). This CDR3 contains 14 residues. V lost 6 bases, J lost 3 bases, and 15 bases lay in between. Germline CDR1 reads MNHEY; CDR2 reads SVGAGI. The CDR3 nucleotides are TGTGCCAGCAGACCGACTAGTGCGAACTACGAGCAGTACGTC. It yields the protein CASRPTSANYEQYV.

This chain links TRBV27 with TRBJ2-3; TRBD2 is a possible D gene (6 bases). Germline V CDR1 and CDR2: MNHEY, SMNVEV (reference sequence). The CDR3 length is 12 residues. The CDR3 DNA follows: TGTGCTGCGGGGCGGGTCACAGATACGCAGTATTTT. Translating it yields CAAGRVTDTQYF.

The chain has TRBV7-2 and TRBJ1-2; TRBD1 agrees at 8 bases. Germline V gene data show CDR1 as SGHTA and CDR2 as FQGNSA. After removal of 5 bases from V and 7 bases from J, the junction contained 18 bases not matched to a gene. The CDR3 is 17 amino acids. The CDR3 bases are TGTGCCAGCAGCACCGGACAGGGCTGGATCTTGCGTAGTGGCTACACCTTC. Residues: CASSTGQGWILRSGYTF.

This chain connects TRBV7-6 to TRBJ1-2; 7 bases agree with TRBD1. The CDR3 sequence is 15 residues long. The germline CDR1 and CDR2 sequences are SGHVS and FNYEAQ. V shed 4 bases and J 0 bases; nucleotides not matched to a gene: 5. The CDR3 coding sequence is TGTGCCAGCAGCTCCTTCAGGGGGACTAACTATGGCTACACCTTC. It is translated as CASSSFRGTNYGYTF.

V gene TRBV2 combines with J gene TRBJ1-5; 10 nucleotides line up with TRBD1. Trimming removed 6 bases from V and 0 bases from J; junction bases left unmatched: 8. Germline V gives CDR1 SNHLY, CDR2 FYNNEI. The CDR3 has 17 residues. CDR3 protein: CASRKGTGDYSNQPQHF. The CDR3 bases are TGTGCCAGCAGGAAAGGGACAGGGGATTATAGCAATCAGCCCCAGCATTTT.

The CDR3 loop reads CASSQEREGRRELFF. In DNA, the CDR3 is TGCGCCAGCAGCCAAGAGCGGGAGGGCCGGCGGGAGCTGTTTTTT. The chain combines TRBV4-1 with TRBJ2-2, with 9 positions matching TRBD2. This CDR3 contains 15 residues. The junction had 5 bases not matched to a gene; V was cut back by 0 bases and J by 9 bases. Looked up from germline, CDR1 is MGHRA and CDR2 is YSYEKL.

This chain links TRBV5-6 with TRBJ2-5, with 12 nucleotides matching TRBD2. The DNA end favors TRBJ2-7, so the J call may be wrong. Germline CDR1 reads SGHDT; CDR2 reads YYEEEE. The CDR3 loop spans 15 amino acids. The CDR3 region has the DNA TGTGCCAGCTCTCAGGCTAGCGGGAGGGCGTACGAGCAGTACTTC. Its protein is CASSQASGRAYEQYF.

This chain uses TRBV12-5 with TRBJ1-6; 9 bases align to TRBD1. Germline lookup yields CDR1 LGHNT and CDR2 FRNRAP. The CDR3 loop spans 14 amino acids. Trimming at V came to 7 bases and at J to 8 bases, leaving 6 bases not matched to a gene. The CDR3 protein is CASAETGGYSPLHF. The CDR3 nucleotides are TGTGCTAGTGCCGAGACAGGGGGTTATTCACCCCTCCACTTT.

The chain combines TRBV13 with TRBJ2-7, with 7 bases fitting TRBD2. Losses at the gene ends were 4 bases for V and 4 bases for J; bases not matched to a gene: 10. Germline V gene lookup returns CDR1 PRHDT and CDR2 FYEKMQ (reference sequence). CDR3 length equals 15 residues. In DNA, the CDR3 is TGTGCCAGCAGCTCCCTCTCTGCGGGAGTTTACGAGCAGTACTTC. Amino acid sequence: CASSSLSAGVYEQYF.

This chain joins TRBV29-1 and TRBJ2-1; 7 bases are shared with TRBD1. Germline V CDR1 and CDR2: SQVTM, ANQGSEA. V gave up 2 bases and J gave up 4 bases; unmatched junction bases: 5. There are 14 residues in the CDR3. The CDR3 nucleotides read TGCAGCGTTGAAAGTGACAGGGTGTACAATGAGCAGTTCTTC. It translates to CSVESDRVYNEQFF.

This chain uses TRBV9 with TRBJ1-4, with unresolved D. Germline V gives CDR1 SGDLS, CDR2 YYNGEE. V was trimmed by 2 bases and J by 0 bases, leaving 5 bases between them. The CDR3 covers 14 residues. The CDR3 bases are TGTGCCAGCAGCGTCGGGGCAACTAATGAAAAACTGTTTTTT. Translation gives CASSVGATNEKLFF. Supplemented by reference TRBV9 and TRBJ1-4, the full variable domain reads DSGVTQTPKHLITATGQRVTLRCSPRSGDLSVYWYQQSLDQGLQFLIQYYNGEERAKGNILERFSAQQFPDLHSELNLSSLELGDSALYFCASSVGATNEKLFFGSGTQLSVL.

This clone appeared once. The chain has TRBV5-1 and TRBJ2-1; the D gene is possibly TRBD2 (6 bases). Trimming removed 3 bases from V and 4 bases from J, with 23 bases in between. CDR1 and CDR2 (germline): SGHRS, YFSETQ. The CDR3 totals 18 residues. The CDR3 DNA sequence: TGCGCCAGCAGCTCGGGACTCCAAGCAACTCGTAGATACAATGAGCAGTTCTTC. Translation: CASSSGLQATRRYNEQFF.

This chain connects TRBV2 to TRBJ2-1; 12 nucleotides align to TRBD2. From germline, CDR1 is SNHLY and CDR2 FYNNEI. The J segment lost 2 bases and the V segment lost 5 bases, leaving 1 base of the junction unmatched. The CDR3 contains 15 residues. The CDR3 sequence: CASSRLAGAYNEQFF. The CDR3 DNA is TGTGCCAGCAGTCGACTAGCGGGGGCCTACAATGAGCAGTTCTTC. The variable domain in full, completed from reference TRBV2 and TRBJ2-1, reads EPEVTQTPSHQVTQMGQEVILRCVPISNHLYFYWYRQILGQKVEFLVSFYNNEISEKSEIFDDQFSVERPDGSNFTLKIRSTKLEDSAMYFCASSRLAGAYNEQFFGPGTRLTVL.

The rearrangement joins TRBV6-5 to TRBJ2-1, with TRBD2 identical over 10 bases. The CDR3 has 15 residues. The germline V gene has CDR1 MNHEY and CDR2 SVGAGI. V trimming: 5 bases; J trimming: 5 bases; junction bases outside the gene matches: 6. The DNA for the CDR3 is TGTGCCAGCAGTAACGGACTAGCGGACCACAATGAGCAGTTCTTC. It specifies CASSNGLADHNEQFF.

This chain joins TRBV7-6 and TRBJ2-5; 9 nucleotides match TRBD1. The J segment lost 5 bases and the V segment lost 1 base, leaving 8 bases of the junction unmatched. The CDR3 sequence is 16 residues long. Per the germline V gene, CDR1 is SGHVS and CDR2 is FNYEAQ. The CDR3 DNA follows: TGTGCCAGCAGCTTAGAGCCGGACAGGGGTCGGGAGACCCAGTACTTC. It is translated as CASSLEPDRGRETQYF.

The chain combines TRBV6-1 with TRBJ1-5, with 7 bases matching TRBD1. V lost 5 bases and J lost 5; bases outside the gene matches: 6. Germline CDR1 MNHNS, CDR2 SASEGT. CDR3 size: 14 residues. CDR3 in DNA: TGTGCCAGCAGTACTGACAGGGCATATCAGCCCCAGCATTTT. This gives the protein CASSTDRAYQPQHF.

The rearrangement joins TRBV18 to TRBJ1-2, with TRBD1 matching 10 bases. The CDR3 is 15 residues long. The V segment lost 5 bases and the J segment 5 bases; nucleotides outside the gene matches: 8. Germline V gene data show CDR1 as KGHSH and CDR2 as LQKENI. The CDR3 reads CASSRDRGPEYGYTF. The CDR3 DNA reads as TGTGCCAGCTCAAGGGACAGGGGACCCGAGTATGGCTACACCTTC.

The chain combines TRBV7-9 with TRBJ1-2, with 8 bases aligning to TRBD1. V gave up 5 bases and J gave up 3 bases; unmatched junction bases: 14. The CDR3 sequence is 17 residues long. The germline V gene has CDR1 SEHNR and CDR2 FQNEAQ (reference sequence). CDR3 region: CASSHHFLQGADYGYTF. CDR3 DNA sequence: TGTGCCAGCAGCCACCATTTCCTGCAGGGGGCAGACTATGGCTACACCTTC.

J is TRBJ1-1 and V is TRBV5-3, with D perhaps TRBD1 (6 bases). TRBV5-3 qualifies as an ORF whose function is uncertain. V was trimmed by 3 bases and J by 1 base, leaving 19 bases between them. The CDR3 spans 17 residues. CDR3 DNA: TGTGCCAGAAGCTCTGTTTCGTCCACCAGGGGGAACACTGAAGCTTTCTTT. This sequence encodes CARSSVSSTRGNTEAFF.

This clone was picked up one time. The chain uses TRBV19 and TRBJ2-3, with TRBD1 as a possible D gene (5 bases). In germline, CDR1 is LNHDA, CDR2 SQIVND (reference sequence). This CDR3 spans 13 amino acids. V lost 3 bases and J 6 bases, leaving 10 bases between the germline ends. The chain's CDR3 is CASSIQGSDTQYF. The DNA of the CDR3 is TGTGCCAGTAGTATCCAGGGTTCCGATACGCAGTATTTT. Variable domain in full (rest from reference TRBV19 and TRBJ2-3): DGGITQSPKYLFRKEGQNVTLSCEQNLNHDAMYWYRQDPGQGLRLIYYSQIVNDFQKGDIAEGYSVSREKKESFPLTVTSAQKNPTAFYLCASSIQGSDTQYFGPGTRLTVL.

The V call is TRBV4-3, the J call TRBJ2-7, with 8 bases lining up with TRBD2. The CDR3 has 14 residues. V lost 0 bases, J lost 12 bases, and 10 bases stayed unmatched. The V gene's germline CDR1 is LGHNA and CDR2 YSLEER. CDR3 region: CASSQEAGDFSSYF. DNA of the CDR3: TGCGCCAGCAGCCAAGAAGCGGGAGACTTTTCGTCGTACTTC.